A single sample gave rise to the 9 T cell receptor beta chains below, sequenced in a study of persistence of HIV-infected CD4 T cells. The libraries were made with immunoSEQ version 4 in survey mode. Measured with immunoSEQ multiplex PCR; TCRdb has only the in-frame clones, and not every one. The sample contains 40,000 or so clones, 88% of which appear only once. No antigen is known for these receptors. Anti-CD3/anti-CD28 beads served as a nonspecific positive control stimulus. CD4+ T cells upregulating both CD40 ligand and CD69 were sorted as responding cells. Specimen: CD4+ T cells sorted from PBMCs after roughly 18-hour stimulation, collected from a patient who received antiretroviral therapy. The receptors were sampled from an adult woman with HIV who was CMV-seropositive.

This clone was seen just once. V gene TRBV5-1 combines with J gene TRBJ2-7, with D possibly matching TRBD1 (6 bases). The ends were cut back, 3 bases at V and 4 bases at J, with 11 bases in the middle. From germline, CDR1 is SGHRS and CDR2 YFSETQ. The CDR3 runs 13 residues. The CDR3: CASSSDSFYEQYF. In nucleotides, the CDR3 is TGCGCCAGCAGCTCGGACAGTTTTTACGAGCAGTACTTC.

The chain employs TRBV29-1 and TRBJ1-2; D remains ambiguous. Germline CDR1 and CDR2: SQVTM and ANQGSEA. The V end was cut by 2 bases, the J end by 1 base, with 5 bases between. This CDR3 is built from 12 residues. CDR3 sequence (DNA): TGCAGCGTTGAATGGGGTAACTATGGCTACACCTTC. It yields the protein CSVEWGNYGYTF.

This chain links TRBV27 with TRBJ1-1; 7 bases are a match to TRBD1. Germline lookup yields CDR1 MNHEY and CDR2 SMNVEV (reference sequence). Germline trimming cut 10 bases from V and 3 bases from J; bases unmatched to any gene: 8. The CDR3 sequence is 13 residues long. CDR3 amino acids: CATAQGSHTEAFF. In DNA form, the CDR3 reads TGTGCCACCGCACAGGGGTCACACACTGAAGCTTTCTTT.

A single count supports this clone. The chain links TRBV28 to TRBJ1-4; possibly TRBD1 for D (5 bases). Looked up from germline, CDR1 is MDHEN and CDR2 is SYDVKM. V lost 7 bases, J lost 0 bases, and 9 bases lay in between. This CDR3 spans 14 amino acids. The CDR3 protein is CASTEGPTNEKLFF. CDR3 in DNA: TGTGCCAGCACCGAGGGGCCAACTAATGAAAAACTGTTTTTT.

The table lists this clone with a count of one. In DNA form, the CDR3 reads TGCGCCAGCAGTGAGTCGACAGACCAAGAGACCCAGTACTTC. As protein: CASSESTDQETQYF. V usage is TRBV10-2 and J usage is TRBJ2-5; D might be TRBD1 (5 bases). The CDR3 sequence is 14 residues long. V gave up 0 bases and J gave up 0 bases, with 5 bases separating them. Germline values: CDR1 WSHSY, CDR2 SAAADI.

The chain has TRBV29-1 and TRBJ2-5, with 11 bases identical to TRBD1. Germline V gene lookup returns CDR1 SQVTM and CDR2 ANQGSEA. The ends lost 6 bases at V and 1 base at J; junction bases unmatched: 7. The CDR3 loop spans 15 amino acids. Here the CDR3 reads CSVAWDRGAQETQYF. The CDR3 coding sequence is TGCAGCGTAGCTTGGGACAGGGGGGCCCAAGAGACCCAGTACTTC.

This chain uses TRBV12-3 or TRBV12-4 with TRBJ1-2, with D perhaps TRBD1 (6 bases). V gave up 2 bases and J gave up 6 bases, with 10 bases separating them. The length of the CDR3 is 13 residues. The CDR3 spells CASSLTGGHGYTF. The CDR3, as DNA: TGTGCCAGCAGTTTAACTGGGGGGCATGGCTACACCTTC.

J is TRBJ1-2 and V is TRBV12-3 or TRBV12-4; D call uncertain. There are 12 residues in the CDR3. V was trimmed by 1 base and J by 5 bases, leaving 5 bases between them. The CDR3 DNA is TGTGCCAGCAGTTTAGGCCTATATGGCTACACCTTC. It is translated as CASSLGLYGYTF.

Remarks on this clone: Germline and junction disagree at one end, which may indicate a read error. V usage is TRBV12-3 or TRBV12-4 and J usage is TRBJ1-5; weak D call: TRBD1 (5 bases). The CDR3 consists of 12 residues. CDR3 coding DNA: TGTGCCAGCAGTTCCTTCGGGGCTCGTACCCTCTTT. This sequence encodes CASSSFGARTLF.